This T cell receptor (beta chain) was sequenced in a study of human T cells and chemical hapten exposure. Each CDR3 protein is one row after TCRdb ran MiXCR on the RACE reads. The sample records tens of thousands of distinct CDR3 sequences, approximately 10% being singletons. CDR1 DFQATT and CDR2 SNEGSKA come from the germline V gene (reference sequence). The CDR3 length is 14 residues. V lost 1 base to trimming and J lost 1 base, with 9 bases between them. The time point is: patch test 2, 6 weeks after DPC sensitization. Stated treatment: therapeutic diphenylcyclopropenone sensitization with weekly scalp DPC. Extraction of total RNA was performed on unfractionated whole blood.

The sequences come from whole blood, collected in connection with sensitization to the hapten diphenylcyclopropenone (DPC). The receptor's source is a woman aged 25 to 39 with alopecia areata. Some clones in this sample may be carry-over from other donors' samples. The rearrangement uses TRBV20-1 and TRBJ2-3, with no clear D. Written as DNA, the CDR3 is TGCAGTGCTAGAGTTCCTGTTGGCACAGATACGCAGTATTTT. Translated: CSARVPVGTDTQYF.